This is a list of T cell receptor beta chains from one sample in a study of response to subunit inactivated influenza vaccine. A single record per CDR3 protein comes from TCRdb applying MiXCR to the RT-PCR reads. Of 700,000 to 800,000 distinct CDR3 sequences listed, around a sixth are singletons. This specimen consisted of PBMCs from blood, obtained less than 6 days after vaccination. Receptors originate from a man aged 50 to 59 who received an inactivated influenza vaccine. The CDR3 runs from the conserved cysteine through the conserved F or W. A D gene is named only where the DNA matches it firmly. Clone size is shown for a subset of rows, as once, few, many or a class of expanded clone.

v_call: TRBV6-1; clone_size: .; d_call: .; cdr3_length: 13; j_call: TRBJ2-3; cdr3_nt: TGTGCCAGCAAGGCGGGTTCCATAGATACGCAGAATTTT; cdr3_aa: CASKAGSIDTQNF
v_call: TRBV12-3/TRBV12-4; clone_size: few; d_call: .; cdr3_length: 15; j_call: TRBJ2-1; cdr3_nt: TGTGCCAGCAGCCCTGGGCCTGAGCGACGGAATGAGCAGTTCTTC; cdr3_aa: CASSPGPERRNEQFF
v_call: TRBV10-1; clone_size: .; d_call: .; cdr3_length: 17; j_call: TRBJ1-2; cdr3_nt: TGCGCCAGCAGTGAGTGGAACAGGTCGGGGGCTAACTATGGCTACACCTTC; cdr3_aa: CASSEWNRSGANYGYTF
v_call: TRBV9; clone_size: few; d_call: TRBD1; cdr3_length: 14; j_call: TRBJ1-1; cdr3_nt: TGTGCCAGCAGCCTCTCGGACAGGGGCACTGAAGCTTTCTTT; cdr3_aa: CASSLSDRGTEAFF
v_call: TRBV9; clone_size: .; d_call: .; cdr3_length: 14; j_call: TRBJ1-1; cdr3_nt: TGTGCCAGCAGCCCCCGCGGAGGGTCAGCTGAAGCTTTCTTT; cdr3_aa: CASSPRGGSAEAFF
v_call: TRBV3-1; clone_size: .; d_call: .; cdr3_length: 15; j_call: TRBJ2-3; cdr3_nt: TGTGCCAGCAGCCAGCCCCGGCCTAGCACAGATACGCAGTATTTT; cdr3_aa: CASSQPRPSTDTQYF
v_call: TRBV5-8; clone_size: few; d_call: TRBD1; cdr3_length: 16; j_call: TRBJ1-2; cdr3_nt: TGTGCCAGCAGCTTGGGCACCGGGACAGGAGGTTATGGCTACACCTTC; cdr3_aa: CASSLGTGTGGYGYTF
v_call: TRBV7-2; clone_size: few; d_call: TRBD2; cdr3_length: 17; j_call: TRBJ2-3; cdr3_nt: TGTGCCAGCAGCTTAGGGGTCGGGACTAGCGTCACAGATACGCAGTATTTT; cdr3_aa: CASSLGVGTSVTDTQYF
v_call: TRBV25-1; clone_size: .; d_call: .; cdr3_length: 13; j_call: TRBJ2-1; cdr3_nt: TGTGCCAGCTCGACGGCGGTTTACAATGAGCAGTTCTTC; cdr3_aa: CASSTAVYNEQFF
v_call: TRBV4-3; clone_size: .; d_call: .; cdr3_length: 16; j_call: TRBJ1-5; cdr3_nt: TGCGCCAGCAGCCAAGAAGCCAGGACGTACAATCAGCCCCAGCATTTT; cdr3_aa: CASSQEARTYNQPQHF
v_call: TRBV29-1; clone_size: few; d_call: .; cdr3_length: 13; j_call: TRBJ2-5; cdr3_nt: TGCAGCGCTCGAGGAGGGCCCGGGGAGACCCAGTACTTC; cdr3_aa: CSARGGPGETQYF
v_call: TRBV20-1; clone_size: .; d_call: TRBD1; cdr3_length: 13; j_call: TRBJ2-7; cdr3_nt: TGCAGTGCAAAAGGACAGGGTCGGTACGAGCAGTACTTC; cdr3_aa: CSAKGQGRYEQYF
v_call: TRBV11-2; clone_size: .; d_call: TRBD2; cdr3_length: 18; j_call: TRBJ2-2; cdr3_nt: TGTGCCAGCAGCTTATTATCGATTAGCGGGGGCACCACCGGGGAGCTGTTTTTT; cdr3_aa: CASSLLSISGGTTGELFF
v_call: TRBV7-8; clone_size: .; d_call: .; cdr3_length: 14; j_call: TRBJ1-2; cdr3_nt: TGTGCCAGCAGCACAGGGACAATCAACTATGGCTACACCTTC; cdr3_aa: CASSTGTINYGYTF
v_call: TRBV4-2; clone_size: .; d_call: .; cdr3_length: 14; j_call: TRBJ1-1; cdr3_nt: TGTGCCAGCAGCCAAGTGGGAATGTCCGCTGAAGCTTTCTTT; cdr3_aa: CASSQVGMSAEAFF
v_call: TRBV12-3/TRBV12-4; clone_size: many; d_call: TRBD1; cdr3_length: 14; j_call: TRBJ2-3; cdr3_nt: TGTGCCAGCAGTTGGGCAGGGGGCGAGGATACGCAGTATTTT; cdr3_aa: CASSWAGGEDTQYF
v_call: TRBV11-2; clone_size: .; d_call: TRBD2; cdr3_length: 15; j_call: TRBJ2-7; cdr3_nt: TGTGCCAGCAGCTTATCTAGCGGGGGGTACTACGAGCAGTACTTC; cdr3_aa: CASSLSSGGYYEQYF
v_call: TRBV4-3; clone_size: few; d_call: .; cdr3_length: 16; j_call: TRBJ1-2; cdr3_nt: TGCGCCAGCAGCCAAGATCCCTTGGATGCCCCTCAAGGCTACACCTTC; cdr3_aa: CASSQDPLDAPQGYTF
v_call: TRBV10-3; clone_size: few; d_call: .; cdr3_length: 17; j_call: TRBJ2-6; cdr3_nt: TGTGCCATCAGTGAGGCGACAGGCCTCTCTGGGGCCAACGTCCTGACTTTC; cdr3_aa: CAISEATGLSGANVLTF
v_call: TRBV4-3; clone_size: few; d_call: TRBD2; cdr3_length: 15; j_call: TRBJ2-1; cdr3_nt: TGCGCCAGCAGCCAAGGGCGGGGGTGGGTCAATGAGCAGTTCTTC; cdr3_aa: CASSQGRGWVNEQFF
v_call: TRBV12-3/TRBV12-4; clone_size: few; d_call: .; cdr3_length: 13; j_call: TRBJ1-1; cdr3_nt: TGTGCCAGCAGTCCAGGACGGGAGACTGAAGCTTTCTTT; cdr3_aa: CASSPGRETEAFF
v_call: TRBV24-1; clone_size: few; d_call: .; cdr3_length: 13; j_call: TRBJ2-1; cdr3_nt: TGTGCCGCCGGGTCCGGGTCCTACAATGAGCAGTTCTTC; cdr3_aa: CAAGSGSYNEQFF
v_call: TRBV11-2; clone_size: many; d_call: TRBD2; cdr3_length: 18; j_call: TRBJ2-5; cdr3_nt: TGTGCCAGCAGCTTAATCGGACCGGCTAGCGGGAGGAGAGAGACCCAGTACTTC; cdr3_aa: CASSLIGPASGRRETQYF
v_call: TRBV6-2/TRBV6-3; clone_size: .; d_call: TRBD1; cdr3_length: 20; j_call: TRBJ2-5; cdr3_nt: TGTGCCAGCACCTCGATGGGCGTCCCGGGACAGGGGAGGGTTGAGGAGACCCAGTACTTC; cdr3_aa: CASTSMGVPGQGRVEETQYF
v_call: TRBV28; clone_size: few; d_call: TRBD1; cdr3_length: 13; j_call: TRBJ2-7; cdr3_nt: TGTGCCAGCAGCCAACCTGGTACCCGGGACAGTTCCTTC; cdr3_aa: CASSQPGTRDSSF
v_call: TRBV18; clone_size: few; d_call: TRBD1; cdr3_length: 16; j_call: TRBJ2-1; cdr3_nt: TGTGCCAGCTCCTCAAAAGGGGACAGGGCCTACAATGAGCAGTTCTTC; cdr3_aa: CASSSKGDRAYNEQFF
v_call: TRBV7-9; clone_size: few; d_call: .; cdr3_length: 16; j_call: TRBJ2-5; cdr3_nt: TGTGCCAGCAGCTTAGAGGCAGGGCGTGGAGGAGAGACCCAGTACTTC; cdr3_aa: CASSLEAGRGGETQYF
v_call: TRBV11-2; clone_size: .; d_call: TRBD1; cdr3_length: 14; j_call: TRBJ2-7; cdr3_nt: TGTGCCAGCAGCCCAGCGACAGGGGGGTACGAGCAGTACTTC; cdr3_aa: CASSPATGGYEQYF
v_call: TRBV7-2; clone_size: few; d_call: TRBD1; cdr3_length: 17; j_call: TRBJ1-3; cdr3_nt: TGTGCCAGCAGCTTAGCGCCGACAGGGGACTCTGGAAACACCATATATTTT; cdr3_aa: CASSLAPTGDSGNTIYF
v_call: TRBV20-1; clone_size: few; d_call: .; cdr3_length: 12; j_call: TRBJ1-2; cdr3_nt: TGCAGTACGGGGGCACTCAACTATGGCTACACCTTC; cdr3_aa: CSTGALNYGYTF
v_call: TRBV7-2; clone_size: few; d_call: TRBD1; cdr3_length: 15; j_call: TRBJ1-1; cdr3_nt: TGTGCCAGCAGCTTAGTGGACAGGGGAGGAACTGAAGCTTTCTTT; cdr3_aa: CASSLVDRGGTEAFF
v_call: TRBV2; clone_size: .; d_call: TRBD2; cdr3_length: 14; j_call: TRBJ2-2; cdr3_nt: TGTGCCAGCAGTGAAGGGACTAGAACCGGGGAGCTGTTTTTT; cdr3_aa: CASSEGTRTGELFF
v_call: TRBV12-3/TRBV12-4; clone_size: many; d_call: .; cdr3_length: 13; j_call: TRBJ1-5; cdr3_nt: TGTGCCAGCAGTTTAGGGTACAATCAGCCCCAGCATTTT; cdr3_aa: CASSLGYNQPQHF
v_call: TRBV6-5; clone_size: .; d_call: .; cdr3_length: 13; j_call: TRBJ2-1; cdr3_nt: TGTGCCAGCAGTTACGTTCAAAACAATGAGCAGTTCTTC; cdr3_aa: CASSYVQNNEQFF
v_call: TRBV3-1; clone_size: few; d_call: TRBD2; cdr3_length: 19; j_call: TRBJ2-3; cdr3_nt: TGTGCCAGCAGCCATCCCATTAGATCTGGCGGGGGGATCGCAGATACGCAGTATTTT; cdr3_aa: CASSHPIRSGGGIADTQYF
v_call: TRBV7-2; clone_size: .; d_call: TRBD2; cdr3_length: 15; j_call: TRBJ2-4; cdr3_nt: TGTGCCAGCAGCGCGGTAGCGGGTGCCAAAAACATTCAGTACTTC; cdr3_aa: CASSAVAGAKNIQYF
v_call: TRBV7-3; clone_size: many; d_call: .; cdr3_length: 14; j_call: TRBJ2-5; cdr3_nt: TGTGCCAGCAGCTTAACAGGGGCAGGAGAGACCCAGTACTTC; cdr3_aa: CASSLTGAGETQYF
v_call: TRBV5-1; clone_size: .; d_call: .; cdr3_length: 15; j_call: TRBJ2-7; cdr3_nt: TGCGCCAGCAGCTTGGCGCCCTGGGACACCTACGAGCAGTACTTC; cdr3_aa: CASSLAPWDTYEQYF
v_call: TRBV6-1; clone_size: .; d_call: .; cdr3_length: 13; j_call: TRBJ1-1; cdr3_nt: TGTGCCAGCAGCCCAGTCCCGAACACTGAAGCTTTCTTT; cdr3_aa: CASSPVPNTEAFF
v_call: TRBV5-1; clone_size: few; d_call: TRBD2; cdr3_length: 14; j_call: TRBJ2-7; cdr3_nt: TGCGCCAGCAGCCTGACTAGCGCAACCTACGAGCAGTACTTC; cdr3_aa: CASSLTSATYEQYF
v_call: TRBV20-1; clone_size: .; d_call: .; cdr3_length: 13; j_call: TRBJ2-1; cdr3_nt: TGCAGTGCTAGAGAGTACCAGAACAATGAGCAGTTCTTC; cdr3_aa: CSAREYQNNEQFF
v_call: TRBV10-3; clone_size: .; d_call: TRBD1; cdr3_length: 15; j_call: TRBJ2-1; cdr3_nt: TGTGCCATCAGTGAGTCAGGGGACAGGTACAATGAGCAGTTCTTC; cdr3_aa: CAISESGDRYNEQFF
v_call: TRBV12-3/TRBV12-4; clone_size: few; d_call: TRBD1; cdr3_length: 14; j_call: TRBJ1-2; cdr3_nt: TGTGCCAGCAACTCAGGGACAGGGGGCAATGGCTACACCTTC; cdr3_aa: CASNSGTGGNGYTF
v_call: TRBV25-1; clone_size: few; d_call: .; cdr3_length: 11; j_call: TRBJ2-1; cdr3_nt: TGTGCCACCGACTCCTACAATGAGCAGTTCTTC; cdr3_aa: CATDSYNEQFF
v_call: TRBV30; clone_size: few; d_call: TRBD1; cdr3_length: 11; j_call: TRBJ2-1; cdr3_nt: TGTGCCTGGAGTTATGGACAGGGGCTGTTCTTC; cdr3_aa: CAWSYGQGLFF
v_call: TRBV6-7; clone_size: few; d_call: .; cdr3_length: 16; j_call: TRBJ2-3; cdr3_nt: TGTGCCAGCAGTTTGGGACGCCGGCCTGGCACAGATACGCAGTATTTT; cdr3_aa: CASSLGRRPGTDTQYF
v_call: TRBV28; clone_size: .; d_call: .; cdr3_length: 18; j_call: TRBJ2-2; cdr3_nt: TGTGCCAGCAGTGGGGGAACCGGGACGCCATGGAACACCGGGGAGCTGTTTTTT; cdr3_aa: CASSGGTGTPWNTGELFF
v_call: TRBV10-3; clone_size: .; d_call: TRBD1; cdr3_length: 16; j_call: TRBJ1-1; cdr3_nt: TGTGCCATCAGTTTTTTCCGGGACAGGGTATTCACTGAAGCTTTCTTT; cdr3_aa: CAISFFRDRVFTEAFF
v_call: TRBV20-1; clone_size: few; d_call: .; cdr3_length: 11; j_call: TRBJ2-5; cdr3_nt: TGCAGTGCCTCCGCTAAGGAGACCCAGTACTTC; cdr3_aa: CSASAKETQYF
v_call: TRBV7-9; clone_size: few; d_call: .; cdr3_length: 15; j_call: TRBJ2-3; cdr3_nt: TGTGCCAGCAGCTTAGGGTGGGGGAACACAGATACGCAGTATTTT; cdr3_aa: CASSLGWGNTDTQYF
v_call: TRBV6-5; clone_size: .; d_call: TRBD1; cdr3_length: 17; j_call: TRBJ2-3; cdr3_nt: TGTGCCAGCAGTTACTCGGGGACAGGGGGCTTCGCAGATACGCAGTATTTT; cdr3_aa: CASSYSGTGGFADTQYF
v_call: TRBV29-1; clone_size: many; d_call: TRBD1; cdr3_length: 12; j_call: TRBJ1-1; cdr3_nt: TGCAGCGTTGAGGGACAGGGGCTTGGAGCTTTCTTT; cdr3_aa: CSVEGQGLGAFF
v_call: TRBV12-3/TRBV12-4; clone_size: .; d_call: TRBD1; cdr3_length: 14; j_call: TRBJ1-1; cdr3_nt: TGTGCCAGCAGTCCGACAGGGGGGTTCACTGAAGCTTTCTTT; cdr3_aa: CASSPTGGFTEAFF
v_call: TRBV20-1; clone_size: few; d_call: TRBD2; cdr3_length: 18; j_call: TRBJ2-1; cdr3_nt: TGCAGTGCTAGAGATGTGGCTAGCGGGAGTAGCTCCTACAATGAGCAGTTCTTC; cdr3_aa: CSARDVASGSSSYNEQFF
v_call: TRBV6-5; clone_size: .; d_call: TRBD2; cdr3_length: 15; j_call: TRBJ2-7; cdr3_nt: TGTGCCAGCAGTTACACCCCCGGGAGGTCCTACGAGCAGTACTTC; cdr3_aa: CASSYTPGRSYEQYF
v_call: TRBV20-1; clone_size: few; d_call: .; cdr3_length: 12; j_call: TRBJ2-1; cdr3_nt: TGCAGTGCTAGTCACCCCTACAATGAGCAGTTCTTC; cdr3_aa: CSASHPYNEQFF
v_call: TRBV24-1; clone_size: .; d_call: .; cdr3_length: 19; j_call: TRBJ2-1; cdr3_nt: TGTGCCACCAGTGATTCGCGGCCACAACAGGGCAGTTCCTACAATGAGCAGTTCTTC; cdr3_aa: CATSDSRPQQGSSYNEQFF
v_call: TRBV7-2; clone_size: few; d_call: TRBD2; cdr3_length: 17; j_call: TRBJ2-3; cdr3_nt: TGTGCCAGCAGCTCCGCGGGGAGCGGGGGCCTAGTAAATACGCAGTATTTT; cdr3_aa: CASSSAGSGGLVNTQYF